The T cell receptor beta chain under discussion was sequenced for a study of blood T cell repertoires in COVID-19. Looking at the study overall: Italy, Spain and the United States were the sources of the convalescent and acute COVID-19 samples.

Study processing details: Researchers report that nucleated cell counts were estimated from reference gene primer amplification. Repertoires were generated with immunoSEQ multiplex PCR, while TCRdb's copy carries only in-frame clones and drops some. The D gene and trimming were derived from the DNA, and the V and J assignments and clone size from that table. The data hold more than 200,000 clones, with around nine tenths observed a single time. The V gene end was trimmed by 0 bases and the J gene end by 9 bases; junction bases not matched to a gene: 7. The CDR3 is made up of 14 amino acids. Germline V CDR1 and CDR2: KGHSH, LQKENI.

This sequence originates from a man aged 25-45 years in a cohort exposed to, infected with or recovered from COVID-19 (not recorded which). The specimen sequenced was PBMCs or T cells enriched from blood (not recorded which). The rearrangement joins TRBV18 to TRBJ1-2; 7 positions match TRBD1. The CDR3: CASSPPGQSLSYTF. CDR3 nucleotides: TGTGCCAGCTCACCACCGGGACAGTCACTTAGCTACACCTTC.